The 29 T cell receptor beta chains below were found in one sample sequenced in a study of radiation and T cells in renal cell carcinoma. Sample treatment: treatment-naive control, cytoreductive nephrectomy. This table comes from immunoSEQ multiplex PCR, and its TCRdb copy is limited to in-frame clones, with some not included. In the table there are some 25,000 clones, roughly 64% of which are singletons. The specimen was tumor tissue, collected from a patient whose treatment was nephrectomy without radiotherapy. Source of these receptors: a middle-aged man with renal cell carcinoma.

V gene TRBV2 combines with J gene TRBJ2-1; D may correspond to TRBD1 or TRBD2 (5 bases each). Looked up from germline, CDR1 is SNHLY and CDR2 is FYNNEI. CDR3 length equals 15 residues. Trimming stripped 8 bases from V and 3 bases from J, with 17 bases between. The CDR3 reads CASASNQGRYNEQFF. The CDR3, as DNA: TGTGCCAGCGCCTCCAATCAGGGACGCTACAATGAGCAGTTCTTC.

This clone was seen a handful of times. The V and J genes are TRBV2 and TRBJ1-6; maybe TRBD1 (6 bases). Between the trimmed V and J ends, which lost 0 bases and 8 bases, there was a span of 11 bases. CDR1 SNHLY and CDR2 FYNNEI come from the germline V gene. The CDR3 has 15 residues. CDR3 residues: CASSEAAAGDSPLHF. CDR3 bases: TGTGCCAGCAGTGAAGCGGCGGCAGGGGATTCACCCCTCCACTTT.

J is TRBJ1-1 and V is TRBV4-1, with 7 bases fitting TRBD1. V shed 3 bases and J 4 bases; nucleotides not matched to a gene: 17. In germline, CDR1 is MGHRA, CDR2 YSYEKL. CDR3 length equals 18 residues. This CDR3 is CASSHLAGEGAGFTEAFF. The DNA for the CDR3 is TGCGCCAGCAGCCATTTGGCCGGCGAGGGGGCTGGATTCACTGAAGCTTTCTTT.

The rearrangement uses TRBV5-1 and TRBJ1-2, with a weak D call TRBD1 (6 bases). This CDR3 has 12 residues. V lost 2 bases to trimming and J lost 6 bases, with 8 bases between them. Germline V gene sequence: CDR1 SGHRS, CDR2 YFSETQ. CDR3 region: CASSLRTDGYTF. The DNA of the CDR3 is TGCGCCAGCAGCTTAAGGACAGATGGCTACACCTTC.

The table lists this clone with a count of one. The chain carries TRBV5-4 and TRBJ1-6, with 11 bases aligning to TRBD1. Germline loops: CDR1 SGHNT, CDR2 YYREEE (reference sequence). CDR3 length equals 16 residues. V shed 1 base, J shed 9 bases, and the junction held 6 bases outside the gene matches. CDR3 in amino acids: CASSLPGTGGGSPLHF. In DNA form, the CDR3 reads TGTGCCAGCAGCTTGCCCGGGACAGGGGGAGGTTCACCCCTCCACTTT.

This clone was seen only a few times. The chain uses TRBV5-4 and TRBJ1-4, with no clear D. Germline V CDR1 and CDR2: SGHNT, YYREEE (reference sequence). Trimming pared 0 bases from V and 4 bases from J, leaving 7 bases between. The CDR3 extends over 14 amino acids. DNA for the CDR3: TGTGCCAGCAGCTTGGAACAGAGTAATGAAAAACTGTTTTTT. Translating gives CASSLEQSNEKLFF. Variable domain in full (rest from reference TRBV5-4 and TRBJ1-4): ETGVTQSPTHLIKTRGQQVTLRCSSQSGHNTVSWYQQALGQGPQFIFQYYREEENGRGNFPPRFSGLQFPNYSSELNVNALELDDSALYLCASSLEQSNEKLFFGSGTQLSVL.

Only one count was recorded for this clone. A junction boundary mismatches the germline segment, possibly from a read error. The gene calls are TRBV5-1 and TRBJ1-4; weak D call: TRBD1 (5 bases). Per the germline V gene, CDR1 is SGHRS and CDR2 is YFSETQ. The length of the CDR3 is 14 residues. The CDR3 loop reads CASTLTATNEKLFF. The CDR3 DNA follows: TGCGCCAGCACCTTGACAGCGACTAATGAAAAACTGTTTTTT. Full variable domain (rest looked up from reference TRBV5-1 and TRBJ1-4): KAGVTQTPRYLIKTRGQQVTLSCSPISGHRSVSWYQQTPGQGLQFLFEYFSETQRNKGNFPGRFSGRQFSNSRSEMNVSTLELGDSALYLCASTLTATNEKLFFGSGTQLSVL.

This clone rates as large. The rearrangement links TRBV27 to TRBJ1-6, with 7 bases that match TRBD1. V lost 4 bases, J lost 9 bases, and 9 bases stayed unmatched. The CDR3 runs 15 residues. Germline V lookup: CDR1 MNHEY, CDR2 SMNVEV (reference sequence). CDR3 region: CASSWTRDRSSPLHF. The CDR3 DNA follows: TGTGCCAGCAGTTGGACTCGGGACAGAAGTTCACCCCTCCACTTT.

This rearrangement joins TRBV5-1 to TRBJ2-2; D is unresolved. Germline V gives CDR1 SGHRS, CDR2 YFSETQ. The CDR3 loop spans 16 amino acids. The V gene lost 4 bases and the J gene lost 7 bases, with 20 bases spanning the gap. CDR3: CASSGRAQSRRGELFF. The CDR3 bases are TGCGCCAGCAGCGGCCGGGCGCAAAGTCGACGCGGGGAGCTGTTTTTT. Supplemented by reference TRBV5-1 and TRBJ2-2, the full variable domain reads KAGVTQTPRYLIKTRGQQVTLSCSPISGHRSVSWYQQTPGQGLQFLFEYFSETQRNKGNFPGRFSGRQFSNSRSEMNVSTLELGDSALYLCASSGRAQSRRGELFFGEGSRLTVL.

This clone came up a few times. V usage is TRBV4-1 and J usage is TRBJ1-4, with D hard to call. The CDR3 spans 14 residues. V lost 0 bases and J 8 bases, leaving 10 bases between the germline ends. Germline lookup yields CDR1 MGHRA and CDR2 YSYEKL. The CDR3 loop reads CASSQDRVQEKLFF. In DNA, the CDR3 is TGCGCCAGCAGCCAAGATAGAGTGCAAGAAAAACTGTTTTTT.

The V call is TRBV6-5, the J call TRBJ1-2, with D maybe TRBD1 (5 bases). V shed 8 bases and J shed 3 bases, with 19 bases lying between them. This CDR3 is 15 amino acids long. Per germline, CDR1 MNHEY and CDR2 SVGAGI. In DNA form, the CDR3 reads TGTGCCAGCGCCATCTCGGGGCTCATGGACTATGGCTACACCTTC. Translation gives CASAISGLMDYGYTF.

The rearrangement joins TRBV28 to TRBJ2-7, with D maybe TRBD1 (6 bases). Looked up from germline, CDR1 is MDHEN and CDR2 is SYDVKM. This CDR3 has 13 residues. Trimming removed 3 bases from V and 2 bases from J, with 8 bases in between. The CDR3 DNA reads as TGTGCCAGCAGTTTGGGGGCCCCCTACGAGCAGTACTTC. The encoded protein is CASSLGAPYEQYF.

This clone was detected only a few times. The gene calls are TRBV10-1 and TRBJ1-5, with a weak D call TRBD1 (5 bases). The CDR3 spans 15 residues. Trimming removed 6 bases from V and 4 bases from J, with 16 bases in between. Germline CDR1 and CDR2: WNHNN and SYGVQD (reference sequence). The CDR3 protein is CASRGRGRGNQPQHF. The CDR3 DNA reads as TGCGCCAGCAGGGGGAGAGGAAGGGGAAATCAGCCCCAGCATTTT.

V and J are TRBV5-5 and TRBJ1-1; no definite D call. The V gene's germline CDR1 is SGHKS and CDR2 YYEKEE (reference sequence). V lost 4 bases, J lost 8 bases, and 12 bases lay in between. The CDR3 contains 12 residues. CDR3 region: CASSPIGREAFF. The CDR3 DNA is TGTGCCAGCAGCCCGATTGGTCGGGAAGCTTTCTTT.

The CDR3 protein is CATTGDVRHGYTF. Written as DNA, the CDR3 is TGTGCCACCACGGGGGACGTTCGGCATGGCTACACCTTC. The chain combines TRBV10-3 with TRBJ1-2; perhaps TRBD1 as D (5 bases). The ends were cut back, 10 bases at V and 6 bases at J, with 18 bases in the middle. In germline, CDR1 is ENHRY, CDR2 SYGVKD. CDR3 size: 13 residues.

The rearrangement joins TRBV18 to TRBJ1-1; D unclear. The CDR3 covers 13 residues. Germline V gene sequence: CDR1 KGHSH, CDR2 LQKENI. V shed 0 bases and J shed 7 bases, with 9 bases lying between them. CDR3: CASSPPVLLEAFF. In nucleotides, the CDR3 is TGTGCCAGCTCACCACCTGTCCTTCTTGAAGCTTTCTTT. The variable domain in full, completed from reference TRBV18 and TRBJ1-1, reads NAGVMQNPRHLVRRRGQEARLRCSPMKGHSHVYWYRQLPEEGLKFMVYLQKENIIDESGMPKERFSAEFPKEGPSILRIQQVVRGDSAAYFCASSPPVLLEAFFGQGTRLTVV.

V usage is TRBV7-9 and J usage is TRBJ2-5; 10 bases are a match to TRBD2. The CDR3 runs 15 residues. Germline assignment: CDR1 SEHNR and CDR2 FQNEAQ (reference sequence). The J segment lost 5 bases and the V segment lost 5 bases, leaving 8 bases of the junction unmatched. The CDR3 DNA sequence: TGTGCCAGCAGCCCCGGGACTAGCGAGGGGGAGACCCAGTACTTC. Its protein is CASSPGTSEGETQYF.

The count of this clone is one. The chain employs TRBV5-6 and TRBJ2-2; 10 positions match TRBD1. The CDR3 has 14 residues. The V gene's germline CDR1 is SGHDT and CDR2 YYEEEE. Unmatched junction bases numbered 4, after V lost 4 bases and J lost 7 bases. The CDR3 bases are TGTGCCAGCAGCCCATGGACAGGGGGCGGGGAGCTGTTTTTT. It translates to CASSPWTGGGELFF.

The table lists this clone with a few counts. The V gene is TRBV11-2, the J gene TRBJ1-4, with D unresolved. Deletions cut 5 bases from V and 7 bases from J, with 11 bases between. The V gene's germline CDR1 is SGHAT and CDR2 FQNNGV. The CDR3 covers 13 residues. The CDR3 DNA is TGTGCCAGCAGCCCCTCGTCGGGTGAAAAACTGTTTTTT. This sequence encodes CASSPSSGEKLFF.

J is TRBJ1-1 and V is TRBV5-1; D not certain. Germline-derived CDR1 and CDR2 are SGHRS and YFSETQ. V was pared by 1 base and J by 2 bases, with 6 bases between. This CDR3 contains 13 residues. Written as DNA, the CDR3 is TGCGCCAGCAGCTTGATTGGAAACACTGAAGCTTTCTTT. Translation gives CASSLIGNTEAFF.

V is TRBV6-5 and J is TRBJ1-6; D call uncertain. Trimming removed 7 bases at V and 10 bases at J, with 17 bases between. Germline CDR1 reads MNHEY; CDR2 reads SVGAGI. The CDR3 is 14 amino acids. As DNA, the CDR3 is TGTGCCAGCAAAAGGGTTGGAGTCGAGTCACCCCTCCACTTT. Amino acid sequence: CASKRVGVESPLHF.

This clone was observed a few times. V is TRBV19 and J is TRBJ1-6; D perhaps matches TRBD1 (5 bases). Trimming cost V 10 bases and J 8 bases, with 12 bases left between them. CDR1 and CDR2 (germline): LNHDA, SQIVND (reference sequence). The CDR3 runs to 12 residues. DNA for the CDR3: TGTGCCACCTCCAGCAGGGATTCACCCCTCCACTTT. This codes for CATSSRDSPLHF. The full variable domain, rest sourced from reference TRBV19 and TRBJ1-6, is DGGITQSPKYLFRKEGQNVTLSCEQNLNHDAMYWYRQDPGQGLRLIYYSQIVNDFQKGDIAEGYSVSREKKESFPLTVTSAQKNPTAFYLCATSSRDSPLHFGNGTRLTVT.

V gene TRBV9 combines with J gene TRBJ2-1; 13 bases map to TRBD2. This CDR3 comprises 15 residues. Trimming cost V 4 bases and J 7 bases; bases outside gene matches: 5. Germline loops: CDR1 SGDLS, CDR2 YYNGEE. For the CDR3, the DNA is TGTGCCAGCAGCCTGCGACTAGCGGGAGGAAATGAGCAGTTCTTC. It yields the protein CASSLRLAGGNEQFF. The variable domain in full, with the rest retrieved from reference TRBV9 and TRBJ2-1, is DSGVTQTPKHLITATGQRVTLRCSPRSGDLSVYWYQQSLDQGLQFLIQYYNGEERAKGNILERFSAQQFPDLHSELNLSSLELGDSALYFCASSLRLAGGNEQFFGPGTRLTVL.

This clone appeared a few times. The chain couples TRBV5-1 to TRBJ1-6, with 9 bases fitting TRBD1. The CDR3 is made up of 15 amino acids. Germline V gives CDR1 SGHRS, CDR2 YFSETQ. The V and J ends lost 4 bases and 7 bases, in that order; junction bases with no gene match: 6. The chain's CDR3 is CASSIRDRDNSPLHF. DNA for the CDR3: TGCGCCAGCAGCATCCGGGACAGGGACAATTCACCCCTCCACTTT. The full variable domain, its missing parts supplied by reference TRBV5-1 and TRBJ1-6, is KAGVTQTPRYLIKTRGQQVTLSCSPISGHRSVSWYQQTPGQGLQFLFEYFSETQRNKGNFPGRFSGRQFSNSRSEMNVSTLELGDSALYLCASSIRDRDNSPLHFGNGTRLTVT.

The genes are TRBV19 and TRBJ1-2; a weak D match, TRBD1 (5 bases). V was shortened by 3 bases and J by 4 bases, with 9 bases between the two germline ends. Germline V gives CDR1 LNHDA, CDR2 SQIVND (reference sequence). This CDR3 is 13 amino acids long. The CDR3 nucleotides read TGTGCCAGTAGTATGTGGCAGGGCTATGGCTACACCTTC. Amino acids: CASSMWQGYGYTF.

This chain uses TRBV27 with TRBJ1-6, with D tentatively TRBD1 (5 bases). Germline assignment: CDR1 MNHEY and CDR2 SMNVEV (reference sequence). This CDR3 region has 16 residues. V was trimmed by 3 bases and J by 3 bases, leaving 12 bases between them. The CDR3 spells CASSFGGDLYNSPLHF. The CDR3 coding sequence is TGTGCCAGCAGTTTTGGGGGAGATCTCTATAATTCACCCCTCCACTTT.

The V call is TRBV11-2, the J call TRBJ2-5; D is ambiguous. This CDR3 contains 14 residues. V was trimmed by 1 base and J by 4 bases, leaving 10 bases between them. Germline V gene data show CDR1 as SGHAT and CDR2 as FQNNGV. CDR3 sequence reads: CASSLVRVSETQYF. The CDR3 DNA reads TGTGCCAGCAGCTTAGTCCGGGTTTCAGAGACCCAGTACTTC.

The chain couples TRBV7-2 to TRBJ2-1; D possibly corresponds to TRBD2 (6 bases). V lost 4 bases and J lost 7, with 11 bases in between. This CDR3 contains 13 residues. Germline lookup yields CDR1 SGHTA and CDR2 FQGNSA. The CDR3 DNA is TGTGCCAGCAGCTCGTGGGGGGAGAATGAGCAGTTCTTC. Its translation: CASSSWGENEQFF.

This chain uses TRBV13 with TRBJ1-2; D might be TRBD1 (5 bases). There are 16 residues in the CDR3. Germline CDR1 reads PRHDT; CDR2 reads FYEKMQ (reference sequence). The ends were cut back, 0 bases at V and 0 bases at J, with 11 bases in the middle. The CDR3 bases are TGTGCCAGCAGCTTAGGCCCGGGGACGACTAACTATGGCTACACCTTC. Its translation: CASSLGPGTTNYGYTF.